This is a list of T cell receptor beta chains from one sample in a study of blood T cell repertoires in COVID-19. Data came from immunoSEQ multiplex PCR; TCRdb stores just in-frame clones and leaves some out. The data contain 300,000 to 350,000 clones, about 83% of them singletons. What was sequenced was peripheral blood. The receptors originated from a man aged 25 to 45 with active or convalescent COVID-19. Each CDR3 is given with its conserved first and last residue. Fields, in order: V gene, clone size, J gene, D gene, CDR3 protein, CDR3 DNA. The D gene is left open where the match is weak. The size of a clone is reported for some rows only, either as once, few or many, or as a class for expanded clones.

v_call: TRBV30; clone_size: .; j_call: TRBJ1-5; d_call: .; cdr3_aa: CAWSGRAQHF; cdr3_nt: TGTGCCTGGAGTGGGAGGGCCCAGCATTTT
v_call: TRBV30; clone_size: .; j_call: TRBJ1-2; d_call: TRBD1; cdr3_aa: CAWSRDRGNYGYTF; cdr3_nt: TGTGCCTGGAGCCGGGACAGGGGTAACTATGGCTACACCTTC
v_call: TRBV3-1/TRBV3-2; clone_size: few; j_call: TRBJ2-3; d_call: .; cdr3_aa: CASLWTSTDTQYF; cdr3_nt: TGTGCCAGCCTCTGGACTAGCACAGATACGCAGTATTTT
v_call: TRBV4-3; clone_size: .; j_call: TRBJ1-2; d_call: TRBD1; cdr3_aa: CASSPGTGAMGYTF; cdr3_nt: TGCGCCAGCAGCCCTGGGACAGGGGCTATGGGCTACACCTTC
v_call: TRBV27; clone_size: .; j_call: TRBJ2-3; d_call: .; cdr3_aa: CASSPWAGSTDTQYF; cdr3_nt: TGTGCCAGCAGTCCCTGGGCGGGGAGCACAGATACGCAGTATTTT
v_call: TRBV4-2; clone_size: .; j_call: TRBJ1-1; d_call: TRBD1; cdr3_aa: CASSQKRGRATEAFF; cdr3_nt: TGTGCCAGCAGCCAAAAAAGGGGGCGGGCCACTGAAGCTTTCTTT
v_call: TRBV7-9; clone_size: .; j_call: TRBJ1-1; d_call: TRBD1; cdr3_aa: CASSRTGGTEAFF; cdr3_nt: TGTGCCAGCAGTCGCACAGGGGGCACTGAAGCTTTCTTT
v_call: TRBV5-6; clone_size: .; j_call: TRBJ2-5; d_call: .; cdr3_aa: CASSKLAQTQETQYF; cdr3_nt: TGTGCCAGCAGCAAACTAGCCCAAACCCAAGAGACCCAGTACTTC
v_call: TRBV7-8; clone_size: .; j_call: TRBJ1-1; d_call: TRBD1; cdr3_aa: CASSRDRGNTEAFF; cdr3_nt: TGTGCCAGCAGCCGGGACAGGGGAAACACTGAAGCTTTCTTT
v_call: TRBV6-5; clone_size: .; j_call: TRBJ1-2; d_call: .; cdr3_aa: CASSYSVFQAGLGYTF; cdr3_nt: TGTGCCAGCAGTTACTCGGTATTCCAGGCCGGACTTGGCTACACCTTC
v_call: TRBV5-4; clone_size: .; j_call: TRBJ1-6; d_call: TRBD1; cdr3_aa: CASSSSTGGISPLHF; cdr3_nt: TGTGCCAGCAGTTCCTCGACAGGGGGAATTTCACCCCTCCACTTT
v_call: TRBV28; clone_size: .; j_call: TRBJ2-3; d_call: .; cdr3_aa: CASSSKDWFFTDTQYF; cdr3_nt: TGTGCCAGCAGCTCGAAAGACTGGTTTTTCACAGATACGCAGTATTTT
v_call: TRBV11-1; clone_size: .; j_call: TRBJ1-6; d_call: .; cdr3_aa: CASSGSSPYNSPLHF; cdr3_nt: TGTGCCAGCAGCGGGAGCAGTCCGTATAATTCACCCCTCCACTTT
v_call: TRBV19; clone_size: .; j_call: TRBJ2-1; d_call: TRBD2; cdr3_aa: CASSIGTSGGLTYNEQFF; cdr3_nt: TGTGCCAGTAGTATTGGGACTAGCGGGGGGTTAACCTACAATGAGCAGTTCTTC
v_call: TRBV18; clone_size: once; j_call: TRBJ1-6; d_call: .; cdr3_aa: CASSPPTLNSPLHF; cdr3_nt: TGTGCCAGCTCACCTCCGACTCTAAATTCACCCCTCCACTTT
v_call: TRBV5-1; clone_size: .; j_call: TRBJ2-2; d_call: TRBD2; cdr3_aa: CASSLVPHSGSAGELFF; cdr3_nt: TGCGCCAGCAGCTTGGTCCCCCATAGCGGGAGTGCCGGGGAGCTGTTTTTT
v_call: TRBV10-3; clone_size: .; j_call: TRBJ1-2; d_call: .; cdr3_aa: CAIGEAGRRHGYTF; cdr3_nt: TGTGCCATCGGGGAAGCAGGGAGGAGACATGGCTACACCTTC
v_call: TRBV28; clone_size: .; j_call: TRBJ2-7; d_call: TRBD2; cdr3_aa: CASSSPGLAKYYEQYF; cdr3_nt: TGTGCCAGCAGTTCTCCGGGACTAGCGAAATACTACGAGCAGTACTTC
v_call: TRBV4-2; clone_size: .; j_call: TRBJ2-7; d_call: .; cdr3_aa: CASSHTRSYEQYF; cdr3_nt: TGTGCCAGCAGCCATACCAGAAGCTACGAGCAGTACTTC
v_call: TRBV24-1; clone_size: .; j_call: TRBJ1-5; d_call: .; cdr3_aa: CATSDLNRGNQPQHF; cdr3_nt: TGTGCCACCAGTGATTTGAACAGGGGCAATCAGCCCCAGCATTTT
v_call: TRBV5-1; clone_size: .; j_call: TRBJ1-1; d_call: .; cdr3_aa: CASSLEAGKAFF; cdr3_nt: TGCGCCAGCAGCTTGGAGGCAGGTAAAGCTTTCTTT
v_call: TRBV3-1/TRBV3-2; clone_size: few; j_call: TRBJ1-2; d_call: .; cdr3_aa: CASSQDGQGTSGYTF; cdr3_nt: TGTGCCAGCAGCCAAGACGGGCAGGGGACGAGTGGCTACACCTTC
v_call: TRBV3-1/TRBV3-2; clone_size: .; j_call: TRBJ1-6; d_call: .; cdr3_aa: CASSRGMGARNSPLHF; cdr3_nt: TGTGCCAGCAGCCGAGGAATGGGGGCGAGGAATTCACCCCTCCACTTT
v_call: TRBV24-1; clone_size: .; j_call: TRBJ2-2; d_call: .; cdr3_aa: CATSDFNRGRGKIGELFF; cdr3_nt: TGTGCCACCAGTGATTTCAATAGAGGCAGGGGCAAAATCGGGGAGCTGTTTTTT
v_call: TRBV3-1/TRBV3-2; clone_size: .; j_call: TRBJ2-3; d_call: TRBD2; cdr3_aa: CASSPSGATDTQYF; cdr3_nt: TGTGCCAGCAGCCCGAGCGGGGCGACAGATACGCAGTATTTT
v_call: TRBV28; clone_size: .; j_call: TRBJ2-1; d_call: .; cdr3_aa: CASSHTTSYNEQFF; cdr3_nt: TGTGCCAGCAGTCACACGACTAGCTACAATGAGCAGTTCTTC
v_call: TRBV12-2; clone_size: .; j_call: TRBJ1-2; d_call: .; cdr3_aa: CASRIPGTFNYGYTF; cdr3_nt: TGTGCAAGTCGCATCCCCGGGACATTCAACTATGGCTACACCTTC